The subject of this entry is one T cell receptor beta chain. Its specificity is unknown. The record originates from a study of cytomegalovirus exposure and HLA in healthy donors. Looking at the study overall: The 120 or so validation repertoires used the same platform as the roughly 670 first-cohort repertoires, a later analysis reported. Regarding the study as a whole: Published work reported that the classifier diagnosed cytomegalovirus status with high specificity and sensitivity. CMV antigen specificity of three CMV-associated chains was confirmed in vitro. There were approximately 150 TCR beta chains listed as cytomegalovirus-associated.

Germline V gene lookup returns CDR1 MDHEN and CDR2 SYDVKM. The germline V and J ends were trimmed by 5 bases and 4 bases, with 19 bases remaining between them. The CDR3 extends over 16 amino acids. Some clones are missing from TCRdb's copy, which holds only in-frame ones; the method was immunoSEQ multiplex PCR. This table has some 49,000 clones, roughly 92% appearing once. The receptor was derived from a man aged 18 to 35 in good health and CMV-seronegative. The sample was PBMCs. The chain couples TRBV28 to TRBJ2-3, with D possibly TRBD2 on 6 matching bases. CDR3 bases: TGTGCCAGCAGTCCCCCGCCCGGGAGAGAGTCAGATACGCAGTATTTT. This sequence encodes CASSPPPGRESDTQYF.